One and the same sample provided the 12 T cell receptor beta chains below, sequenced in a study of CD8+ T cells in alopecia areata. Isolated RNA was reverse transcribed into cDNA used as the sequencing template. Sequencing was performed with immunoSEQ multiplex PCR; in TCRdb, only in-frame clones are kept and a portion is missing. The data contain some 130,000 clones, about 47% of them singletons. Material: CD8+ T cells sorted from blood, obtained at week 0. These receptors originate from a human donor with alopecia areata.

The rearrangement uses TRBV7-2 and TRBJ2-5, with TRBD2 matching over 11 bases. The CDR3 extends over 16 amino acids. Germline CDR1 SGHTA, CDR2 FQGNSA. With V trimmed by 4 bases and J by 4 bases, 8 bases remained unmatched. The CDR3 nucleotides read TGTGCCAGCAGCTCAAGACTAGCGGGGACCCGAGAGACCCAGTACTTC. Its translation is CASSSRLAGTRETQYF.

This clone has just a few counts. This chain connects TRBV18 to TRBJ2-2; D remains unclear. The germline gives CDR1 KGHSH, CDR2 LQKENI. V lost 4 bases and J lost 0, with 9 bases in between. The CDR3 runs 15 residues. CDR3 sequence reads: CASSRVRSNTGELFF. The CDR3 DNA reads as TGTGCCAGCTCACGCGTCAGGTCGAACACCGGGGAGCTGTTTTTT.

The CDR3 bases are TGTGCCAGCAGCTCGGGACAGGGGTCGGTGAATTCACCCCTCCACTTT. Protein: CASSSGQGSVNSPLHF. V usage is TRBV7-9 and J usage is TRBJ1-6; 10 bases map to TRBD1. V dropped 4 bases and J dropped 7; count of bases not matched to a gene: 7. Germline loops: CDR1 SEHNR, CDR2 FQNEAQ (reference sequence). CDR3 length: 16 amino acids.

The chain links TRBV2 to TRBJ1-2; 8 positions agree with TRBD1. CDR3 length: 14 amino acids. V lost 1 base to trimming and J lost 8 bases; unmatched junction nucleotides: 6. Germline V gene sequence: CDR1 SNHLY, CDR2 FYNNEI. Written as DNA, the CDR3 is TGTGCCAGCAGTGAAGAGCCCAGGGGGCCGGGCTACACCTTC. Translation gives CASSEEPRGPGYTF. The full variable domain, completed using reference TRBV2 and TRBJ1-2, is EPEVTQTPSHQVTQMGQEVILRCVPISNHLYFYWYRQILGQKVEFLVSFYNNEISEKSEIFDDQFSVERPDGSNFTLKIRSTKLEDSAMYFCASSEEPRGPGYTFGSGTRLTVV.

This clone has just a few counts. CDR3 nucleotide sequence: TGTGCCATCAGTGAGGCCCACCCAGGGGGAGGATGGCCCCAGCATTTT. As protein: CAISEAHPGGGWPQHF. The V gene is TRBV10-3, the J gene TRBJ1-5, with 7 bases lining up with TRBD1. Germline CDR1 and CDR2: ENHRY and SYGVKD. The CDR3 has 16 residues. The V and J ends lost 2 bases and 9 bases, in that order; junction bases with no gene match: 13.

In this sample, this clone turned up a few times. The chain has TRBV5-4 and TRBJ1-5; D remains unclear. There are 15 residues in the CDR3. The V end was cut by 0 bases, the J end by 5 bases, with 12 bases between. Germline V gives CDR1 SGHNT, CDR2 YYREEE (reference sequence). Written as DNA, the CDR3 is TGTGCCAGCAGCTTGGGTGGAGGGAATCATCAGCCCCAGCATTTT. It yields the protein CASSLGGGNHQPQHF.

In its sample, this clone was seen once. This chain connects TRBV19 to TRBJ2-5, with 8 bases aligning to TRBD1. Per germline, CDR1 LNHDA and CDR2 SQIVND (reference sequence). The CDR3 runs to 13 residues. V trimming: 6 bases; J trimming: 3 bases; junction bases outside the gene matches: 3. CDR3 amino acids: CASSSDREETQYF. The CDR3 DNA reads TGTGCCAGTAGCTCGGACAGGGAAGAGACCCAGTACTTC.

This clone was counted between two and nine times. The chain employs TRBV7-9 and TRBJ1-6; no clear D gene. The CDR3 has 12 amino acids. V shed 0 bases and J shed 8 bases, with 2 bases lying between them. Germline lookup yields CDR1 SEHNR and CDR2 FQNEAQ (reference sequence). The CDR3 protein is CASSLADSPLHF. The CDR3 DNA is TGTGCCAGCAGCTTAGCGGATTCACCCCTCCACTTT.

The rearrangement links TRBV6-5 to TRBJ2-1; D tentatively fits TRBD1 or TRBD2 (5 bases each). CDR1 is MNHEY, CDR2 SVGAGI, per germline. V was trimmed by 3 bases and J by 7 bases, leaving 16 bases between them. The CDR3 is 15 amino acids. The CDR3 reads CASSYMGRERNEQFF. In DNA form, the CDR3 reads TGTGCCAGCAGTTATATGGGCAGGGAGAGGAATGAGCAGTTCTTC.

The V gene is TRBV11-2, the J gene TRBJ2-5, with a possible D match to TRBD2 (6 bases). Germline V gene sequence: CDR1 SGHAT, CDR2 FQNNGV. This CDR3 is 13 amino acids long. Trimming took off 8 bases at V and 0 bases at J, with 10 bases between the two ends. CDR3 amino acids: CASRGRYQETQYF. In nucleotides, the CDR3 is TGTGCCAGCCGGGGGAGGTACCAAGAGACCCAGTACTTC.

This sequence joins TRBV2 and TRBJ2-3; 9 nucleotides line up with TRBD2. Germline CDR1 SNHLY, CDR2 FYNNEI. The CDR3 totals 16 residues. The V segment lost 2 bases and the J segment 3 bases; nucleotides outside the gene matches: 6. CDR3 nucleotide sequence: TGTGCCAGCAGTGAAAGACTAGCGGTAGGAACAGATACGCAGTATTTT. The encoded protein is CASSERLAVGTDTQYF.

This clone has a handful of counts. This sequence joins TRBV14 and TRBJ2-2; D gene ambiguous. The CDR3 is made up of 17 amino acids. V shed 1 base and J shed 1 base, with 13 bases lying between them. Germline CDR1 and CDR2: SGHDN and FVKESK. The CDR3 spells CASSQGPLGMNTGELFF. In DNA, the CDR3 is TGTGCCAGCAGCCAAGGCCCCTTGGGGATGAACACCGGGGAGCTGTTTTTT. The full variable domain, completed using reference TRBV14 and TRBJ2-2, is EAGVTQFPSHSVIEKGQTVTLRCDPISGHDNLYWYRRVMGKEIKFLLHFVKESKQDESGMPNNRFLAERTGGTYSTLKVQPAELEDSGVYFCASSQGPLGMNTGELFFGEGSRLTVL.